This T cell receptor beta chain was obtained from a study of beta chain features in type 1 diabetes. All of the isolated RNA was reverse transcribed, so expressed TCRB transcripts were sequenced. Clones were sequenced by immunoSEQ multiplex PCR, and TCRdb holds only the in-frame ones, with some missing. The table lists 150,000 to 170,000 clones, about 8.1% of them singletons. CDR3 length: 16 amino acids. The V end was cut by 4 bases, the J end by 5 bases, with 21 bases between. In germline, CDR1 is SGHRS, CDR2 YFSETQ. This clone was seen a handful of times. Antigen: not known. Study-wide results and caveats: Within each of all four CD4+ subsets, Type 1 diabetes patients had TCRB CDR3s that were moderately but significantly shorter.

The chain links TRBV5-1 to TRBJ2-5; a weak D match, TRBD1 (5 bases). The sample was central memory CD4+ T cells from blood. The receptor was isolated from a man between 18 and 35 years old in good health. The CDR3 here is CASSMGSTGFMETQYF. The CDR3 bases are TGCGCCAGCAGCATGGGGTCAACAGGATTCATGGAGACCCAGTACTTC.